This TCR beta chain was captured by sequencing in a study of neurological immune-mediated disorders. Notes on the study in general: In HTLV-1-associated myelopathy, TCR clonal expansion was greatest, and in multiple sclerosis it was least, below healthy controls.

The CDR3 has 15 amino acids. V gave up 0 bases and J gave up 4 bases, with 12 bases separating them. Germline V gene sequence: CDR1 SGHVS, CDR2 FNYEAQ. Synthesis of cDNA was performed by 5'RACE using 10-nucleotide random UMIs. TCRdb reprocessed the 5' RACE reads with MiXCR, giving one entry per CDR3 protein. The table shows 45,000 or so distinct CDR3 sequences, with 20% to 25% occurring only once. This clonotype was observed many times. Its specificity is not known. Time point described: technical triplicate 3. The sequence was obtained from a man between 60 and 75 years old with HTLV-1-associated myelopathy (HAM/TSP). The rearrangement uses TRBV7-6 and TRBJ1-2, with D unresolved. Sequenced sample: PBMCs. The CDR3 protein is CASSLADGRTYGYTF. CDR3 DNA: TGTGCCAGCAGCTTAGCCGACGGACGGACCTATGGCTACACCTTC.